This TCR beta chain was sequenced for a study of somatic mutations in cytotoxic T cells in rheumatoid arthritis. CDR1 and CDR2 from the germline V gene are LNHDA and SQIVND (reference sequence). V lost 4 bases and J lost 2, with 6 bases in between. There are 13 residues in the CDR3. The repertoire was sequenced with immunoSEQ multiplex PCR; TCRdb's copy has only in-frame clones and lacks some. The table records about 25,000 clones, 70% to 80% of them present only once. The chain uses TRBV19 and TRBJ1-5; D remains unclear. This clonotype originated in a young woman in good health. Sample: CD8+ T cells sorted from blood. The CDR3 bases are TGTGCCAGTAGTACCGATGGCAATCAGCCCCAGCATTTT. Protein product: CASSTDGNQPQHF.